This T cell receptor beta chain was sequenced for a study of memory B cells and T cells in multiple sclerosis. Germline loops: CDR1 SGHNT, CDR2 YYREEE (reference sequence). Germline trimming cut 9 bases from V and 3 bases from J; bases unmatched to any gene: 6. CDR3 size: 12 residues. After stimulus-free culture, autoproliferating CFSE-dim and non-proliferating CFSE-high T cells were sequenced separately. Fewer than 55 million CFSE-labeled PBMCs were cultured about seven days unstimulated, then replicate wells were pooled. The table came from immunoSEQ multiplex PCR; TCRdb's copy has only in-frame clones and leaves some out. The sample has fewer than 15,000 clones, roughly 81% seen once. On this clone: Its antigen is as yet unknown.

The sample consisted of PBMCs from blood kept in culture. This sequence originates from a human donor with multiple sclerosis. The chain combines TRBV5-4 with TRBJ2-7; 7 bases are a match to TRBD2. CDR3 sequence (DNA): TGTGCCATGGGGGGGATAAACTACGAGCAGTACTTC. This codes for CAMGGINYEQYF.